Presented here are 21 T cell receptor beta chains from one specimen sequenced in a study of CD8 T cells in Susac syndrome (dated by TCRdb to between 2018 and 2020). The library came from the immunoSEQ multiplex PCR assay. RNA was extracted using the RNeasy kit, and roughly 0.5 to 1 microgram was reverse transcribed with random hexamers. The raw public reads went through TCRdb reprocessing: fastp at Q25, MiXCR clone calling, in-frame beta chains kept. CDR3 protein duplicates are merged, each entry listing the most common genes and DNA. A total of around 200,000 distinct CDR3 sequences appear in this sample, approximately 96% of them only once. The biggest ten clones account for 0.093% of the sample. Sequenced material: CD4+ T cells from PBMCs. Source of these receptors: a human donor with multiple sclerosis.

The chain uses TRBV19 and TRBJ2-1, with D perhaps matching TRBD1 (5 bases). Germline CDR1 LNHDA, CDR2 SQIVND (reference sequence). V lost 7 bases to trimming and J lost 7 bases, with 14 bases between them. This CDR3 comprises 13 residues. The CDR3 DNA reads as TGTGCCAGTACCCTTCCAGGGCGGAATGAGCAGTTCTTC. Protein sequence: CASTLPGRNEQFF.

The V call is TRBV7-9, the J call TRBJ1-1; D unresolved. This CDR3 has 12 amino acids. CDR1 is SEHNR, CDR2 FQNEAQ, per germline (reference sequence). V gave up 2 bases and J gave up 7 bases, with 8 bases separating them. Written as DNA, the CDR3 is TGTGCCAGCAGCTTATACCAGGATGAAGCTTTCTTT. It yields the protein CASSLYQDEAFF.

The chain uses TRBV24-1 and TRBJ2-1; D tentatively reads TRBD1 or TRBD2 (6 bases each). The V end lost 9 bases, the J end lost 6 bases, and 11 bases lay between the germline ends. There are 12 residues in the CDR3. The germline V gene has CDR1 KGHDR and CDR2 SFDVKD. The CDR3 nucleotides are TGTGCCACCCGAGGAGGGGGCAATGAGCAGTTCTTC. It specifies CATRGGGNEQFF.

The chain carries TRBV7-2 and TRBJ1-2; no firm D call. The CDR3 has 15 residues. The V end lost 1 base, the J end lost 4 bases, and 13 bases lay between the germline ends. The germline V gene has CDR1 SGHTA and CDR2 FQGNSA. The CDR3 loop reads CASSLGNDVIYGYTF. CDR3 bases: TGTGCCAGCAGCTTAGGGAACGACGTGATCTATGGCTACACCTTC.

The J gene is TRBJ2-3, the V gene TRBV7-2, with 7 nucleotides matching TRBD2. V shed 5 bases, J shed 7 bases, and the junction held 9 bases outside the gene matches. The length of the CDR3 is 14 residues. Germline assignment: CDR1 SGHTA and CDR2 FQGNSA. As DNA, the CDR3 is TGTGCCAGCAGCGACCCCGGGGGGTCGTATACGCAGTATTTT. Its protein is CASSDPGGSYTQYF.

This chain connects TRBV20-1 to TRBJ2-2, with D unclear. The ends were cut back, 2 bases at V and 2 bases at J, with 9 bases in the middle. There are 14 residues in the CDR3. Germline V lookup: CDR1 DFQATT, CDR2 SNEGSKA (reference sequence). CDR3 region: CSARRSLNTGELFF. The DNA of the CDR3 is TGCAGTGCTAGACGATCGCTCAACACCGGGGAGCTGTTTTTT.

The CDR3 reads CSVDRGSREQYF. The CDR3 DNA sequence: TGCAGCGTCGACAGGGGGTCACGGGAGCAGTACTTC. This chain joins TRBV29-1 and TRBJ2-7, with 9 bases aligning to TRBD1. The CDR3 sequence is 12 residues long. The germline V gene has CDR1 SQVTM and CDR2 ANQGSEA. V trimming: 6 bases; J trimming: 7 bases; junction bases outside the gene matches: 7.

V gene TRBV11-3 combines with J gene TRBJ2-3, with a tentative D call TRBD2 (6 bases). Germline values: CDR1 SGHNT, CDR2 YENEEA. V gave up 5 bases and J gave up 0 bases, with 21 bases separating them. CDR3 length equals 18 residues. This CDR3 reads CASSINGMSSGSTDTQYF. The CDR3 nucleotides are TGTGCCAGCAGCATCAACGGTATGAGTAGCGGAAGCACAGATACGCAGTATTTT.

The genes are TRBV20-1 and TRBJ2-1, with a tentative D call TRBD2 (6 bases). V was pared by 4 bases and J by 9 bases, with 31 bases between. CDR3 length equals 18 residues. The germline CDR1 and CDR2 sequences are DFQATT and SNEGSKA (reference sequence). The CDR3 DNA reads TGCAGTGCTATCCTCCAGGTGGATTGGGGTAGCGGAAGAACTGAGCAGTTCTTC. It codes for CSAILQVDWGSGRTEQFF.

As DNA, the CDR3 is TGTGCCAGTAGTATAGGAGGGGACAGCTCCCCAGACCACTTT. The encoded protein is CASSIGGDSSPDHF. The chain employs TRBV19 and TRBJ1-6, with TRBD1 matching over 7 bases. V shed 1 base, J shed 18 bases, and the junction held 12 bases outside the gene matches. Per germline, CDR1 LNHDA and CDR2 SQIVND (reference sequence). The CDR3 runs 14 residues. Drawing the rest from reference TRBV19 and TRBJ1-6, the complete variable domain is DGGITQSPKYLFRKEGQNVTLSCEQNLNHDAMYWYRQDPGQGLRLIYYSQIVNDFQKGDIAEGYSVSREKKESFPLTVTSAQKNPTAFYLCASSIGGDSSPDHFGNGTRLTVT.

The DNA of the CDR3 is TGTGCCAGCAGCCAGGGGTTGAACACCGGGGAGCTGTTTTTT. Translation: CASSQGLNTGELFF. The rearrangement links TRBV3-1 to TRBJ2-2; D gene uncertain. From germline, CDR1 is LGHDT and CDR2 YNNKEL (reference sequence). The CDR3 extends over 14 amino acids. Trimming took off 3 bases at V and 1 base at J, with 6 bases between the two ends.

V usage is TRBV4-2 and J usage is TRBJ2-3; possible D gene TRBD1, 5 bases. This CDR3 is 14 amino acids long. The V gene lost 2 bases and the J gene lost 3 bases, with 9 bases spanning the gap. From germline, CDR1 is LGHNA and CDR2 YNFKEQ. For the CDR3, the DNA is TGTGCCAGCAGCCAACGGGCAGGGACAGATACGCAGTATTTT. Its translation: CASSQRAGTDTQYF.

Only one count was recorded for this clonotype. The rearrangement joins TRBV25-1 to TRBJ1-3; the D gene is possibly TRBD1 (5 bases). The V end was cut by 4 bases, the J end by 9 bases, with 13 bases between. CDR3 length equals 13 residues. Germline V lookup: CDR1 MGHDK, CDR2 SYGVNS. The CDR3 here is CASSAGSGGTIYF. CDR3 coding DNA: TGTGCCAGCAGTGCAGGGTCGGGGGGCACCATATATTTT.

The rearrangement links TRBV6-1 to TRBJ1-6; D is uncertain. Trimming removed 6 bases from V and 6 bases from J, with 12 bases in between. CDR3 length: 14 residues. The germline V gene encodes CDR1 MNHNS and CDR2 SASEGT. The CDR3 reads CASSRDVRNSPLHF. The CDR3 nucleotides are TGTGCCAGCAGCCGTGACGTACGTAATTCACCCCTCCACTTT.

This clonotype was counted only a few times. This chain uses TRBV7-9 with TRBJ2-1, with TRBD2 identical over 16 bases. V trimming: 5 bases; J trimming: 3 bases; junction bases outside the gene matches: 10. Germline V gene lookup returns CDR1 SEHNR and CDR2 FQNEAQ (reference sequence). The CDR3 length is 19 residues. CDR3 in amino acids: CASSRRGTSGGANYNEQFF. CDR3 nucleotide sequence: TGTGCCAGCAGCCGTCGCGGGACTAGCGGGGGGGCGAACTACAATGAGCAGTTCTTC.

This clonotype was detected a few times. The gene calls are TRBV3-1 and TRBJ2-5, with D tentatively TRBD1 (6 bases). Germline CDR1 is LGHDT and CDR2 is YNNKEL (reference sequence). This CDR3 comprises 14 residues. The ends were cut back, 0 bases at V and 2 bases at J, with 7 bases in the middle. The CDR3 protein is CASSQEGQQETQYF. CDR3 nucleotides: TGTGCCAGCAGCCAAGAAGGACAGCAAGAGACCCAGTACTTC.

The chain has TRBV19 and TRBJ1-5; D is unresolved. CDR3 length equals 16 residues. Per germline, CDR1 LNHDA and CDR2 SQIVND (reference sequence). The germline V and J ends were trimmed by 5 bases and 7 bases, with 21 bases remaining between them. The CDR3 bases are TGTGCCAGTAGTCCCTCGCGGAAGGACGCGTGGCAGCCCCAGCATTTT. Its protein is CASSPSRKDAWQPQHF.

This chain links TRBV29-1 with TRBJ2-1; the D gene could be TRBD1 or TRBD2 (5 bases each). Trimming stripped 1 base from V and 0 bases from J, with 16 bases between. CDR1 is SQVTM, CDR2 ANQGSEA, per germline. The CDR3 has 17 amino acids. The CDR3 bases are TGCAGCGTTGAAGTGGGGTCGGGGCTAAGCTCCTACAATGAGCAGTTCTTC. This codes for CSVEVGSGLSSYNEQFF.

The chain combines TRBV11-2 with TRBJ2-1; D possibly matches TRBD1 or TRBD2 (5 bases each). The germline gives CDR1 SGHAT, CDR2 FQNNGV. The CDR3 has 16 residues. Deletions cut 1 base from V and 2 bases from J, with 12 bases between. The CDR3 DNA reads as TGTGCCAGCAGCTTAGGGGGGATAGCGACCTACAATGAGCAGTTCTTC. It yields the protein CASSLGGIATYNEQFF.

The rearrangement links TRBV19 to TRBJ1-1; no reliable D call. Germline V gives CDR1 LNHDA, CDR2 SQIVND (reference sequence). CDR3 length: 12 residues. V was pared by 1 base and J by 10 bases, with 10 bases between. The CDR3 is CASSIARGGAFF. CDR3 sequence (DNA): TGTGCCAGTAGTATAGCCCGCGGTGGAGCTTTCTTT.

The V gene is TRBV12-3 or TRBV12-4, the J gene TRBJ2-2; perhaps TRBD2 as D (5 bases). CDR3 length equals 13 residues. V dropped 7 bases and J dropped 7 bases, with 13 bases sitting between them. The DNA of the CDR3 is TGTGCCAGCACCACCCGAGGGTTCGGGGAGCTGTTTTTT. Its protein product is CASTTRGFGELFF.